The 21 T cell receptor beta chains given below trace back to one sample, sequenced in a study of T-cell memory formation after mild COVID-19. TCRdb reanalysed the 5' RACE reads using MiXCR and keeps one entry per CDR3 protein. The sample carries a few hundred thousand distinct CDR3 sequences, roughly 20% recorded once. The sample was PBMCs or a T cell subset sorted from them (not recorded which). The source of these receptors is a man aged 18 to 29 who had mild COVID-19 (a few samples of this study predate the infection). Cell type and time point are not known.

CDR3 DNA sequence: TGTGCCAGCAGCCCCAGCCTACTAGTGCCCGAGCAGTACTTC. Amino acid sequence: CASSPSLLVPEQYF. The chain uses TRBV12-3 or TRBV12-4 and TRBJ2-7; a weak D match, TRBD2 (5 bases). Between the trimmed V and J ends, which lost 6 bases and 6 bases, there was a span of 18 bases. This CDR3 comprises 14 residues.

The table lists this clonotype with a few counts. The chain recombines TRBV7-2 with TRBJ2-5, with 11 bases lining up with TRBD2. V was clipped by 4 bases and J by 5 bases; unmatched bases: 9. This CDR3 region has 16 residues. Germline V gene data show CDR1 as SGHTA and CDR2 as FQGNSA. CDR3 coding DNA: TGTGCCAGCAGCTGCCCTAGCGGGGGGCTCTGTGAGACCCAGTACTTC. Amino acid sequence: CASSCPSGGLCETQYF.

In its sample, this clonotype was seen a few times. The V call is TRBV4-3, the J call TRBJ1-6, with D maybe TRBD1 (5 bases). The CDR3 runs 16 residues. Germline values: CDR1 LGHNA, CDR2 YSLEER. The V end was cut by 0 bases, the J end by 4 bases, with 10 bases between. The CDR3 region has the DNA TGCGCCAGCAGCCAAGATAGGAAGGGGTATAATTCACCCCTCCACTTT. Translated: CASSQDRKGYNSPLHF.

The chain recombines TRBV7-9 with TRBJ2-1, with D maybe TRBD2 (5 bases). Looked up from germline, CDR1 is SEHNR and CDR2 is FQNEAQ (reference sequence). This CDR3 has 17 amino acids. The ends were cut back, 4 bases at V and 1 base at J, with 17 bases in the middle. CDR3 amino acids: CASSSGWLVGSYNEQFF. CDR3 nucleotides: TGTGCCAGCAGCTCGGGGTGGCTAGTGGGGTCCTACAATGAGCAGTTCTTC. Combining the CDR3 with reference TRBV7-9 and TRBJ2-1 gives the whole variable domain DTGVSQNPRHKITKRGQNVTFRCDPISEHNRLYWYRQTLGQGPEFLTYFQNEAQLEKSRLLSDRFSAERPKGSFSTLEIQRTEQGDSAMYLCASSSGWLVGSYNEQFFGPGTRLTVL.

V and J are TRBV7-9 and TRBJ2-2, with 8 bases matching TRBD2. With 7 bases clipped from V and 0 bases from J, the junction kept 4 bases outside the gene matches. The CDR3 covers 15 residues. CDR1 and CDR2 from the germline V gene are SEHNR and FQNEAQ (reference sequence). The CDR3, as DNA: TGTGCCAGCAACGCGGGGGGTACGAACACCGGGGAGCTGTTTTTT. Protein sequence: CASNAGGTNTGELFF.

The V gene is TRBV2, the J gene TRBJ2-2, with a tentative D call TRBD1 (5 bases). V gave up 8 bases and J gave up 5 bases, with 12 bases separating them. Looked up from germline, CDR1 is SNHLY and CDR2 is FYNNEI. This CDR3 region has 13 residues. The CDR3 DNA is TGTGCCAGCCTCCCAGGGTGGACCGGGGAGCTGTTTTTT. This gives the protein CASLPGWTGELFF.

The chain recombines TRBV20-1 with TRBJ1-2; unclear D gene. With 6 bases removed from V and 4 bases from J, the gap between germline ends came to 9 bases. Germline assignment: CDR1 DFQATT and CDR2 SNEGSKA (reference sequence). CDR3 size: 11 residues. The CDR3 here is CSAEYIYGYTF. The CDR3 DNA is TGCAGTGCAGAGTACATCTATGGCTACACCTTC.

This clonotype was recorded a few times. This chain joins TRBV29-1 and TRBJ1-1; the D gene is possibly TRBD1 (6 bases). The CDR3 has 17 amino acids. V was trimmed by 8 bases and J by 1 base, leaving 26 bases between them. Germline V gene sequence: CDR1 SQVTM, CDR2 ANQGSEA. The DNA for the CDR3 is TGCAGCCCCAGGTTAAGGGTACGGGACACTGGGAACACTGAAGCTTTCTTT. Encoded protein: CSPRLRVRDTGNTEAFF. The full variable domain, with the rest looked up from reference TRBV29-1 and TRBJ1-1, is SAVISQKPSRDICQRGTSLTIQCQVDSQVTMMFWYRQQPGQSLTLIATANQGSEATYESGFVIDKFPISRPNLTFSTLTVSNMSPEDSSIYLCSPRLRVRDTGNTEAFFGQGTRLTVV.

The chain employs TRBV12-3 or TRBV12-4 and TRBJ2-7; D is unclear. This CDR3 region has 12 residues. Trimming stripped 5 bases from V and 1 base from J, with 6 bases between. The CDR3 here is CASSKLSYEQYF. CDR3 nucleotides: TGTGCCAGCAGTAAGCTATCCTACGAGCAGTACTTC.

This clonotype has just a few counts. J is TRBJ2-3 and V is TRBV7-8; perhaps TRBD1 as D (6 bases). The CDR3 has 14 amino acids. The V end lost 2 bases, the J end lost 1 base, and 7 bases lay between the germline ends. Germline CDR1 is SGHVS and CDR2 is FQNEAQ. This CDR3 reads CASSLHRGTDTQYF. CDR3 sequence (DNA): TGTGCCAGCAGCTTACACAGGGGCACAGATACGCAGTATTTT.

The chain uses TRBV7-9 and TRBJ2-5; D possibly corresponds to TRBD2 (6 bases). V dropped 6 bases and J dropped 4 bases, with 15 bases sitting between them. This CDR3 spans 14 amino acids. Germline CDR1 is SEHNR and CDR2 is FQNEAQ (reference sequence). CDR3: CASRGAGRRETQYF. The CDR3 DNA reads as TGTGCCAGCAGGGGAGCAGGGAGGAGAGAGACCCAGTACTTC.

The V gene is TRBV6-2 or TRBV6-3, the J gene TRBJ2-3; TRBD2 is a possible D gene (5 bases). The germline CDR1 and CDR2 sequences are MNHEY and SVGEGT. The V gene lost 0 bases and the J gene lost 0 bases, with 7 bases spanning the gap. This CDR3 has 15 amino acids. CDR3 DNA: TGTGCCAGCAGTTACTCCGGGATTAGCACAGATACGCAGTATTTT. This codes for CASSYSGISTDTQYF.

This chain uses TRBV13 with TRBJ1-3; D not certain. Trimming removed 2 bases from V and 4 bases from J, with 12 bases in between. The CDR3 contains 15 residues. Germline V gives CDR1 PRHDT, CDR2 FYEKMQ (reference sequence). Here the CDR3 DNA reads TGTGCCAGCAGCTTACGAGCCTTTGGGGGAAACACCATATATTTT. Translating gives CASSLRAFGGNTIYF.

V is TRBV7-2 and J is TRBJ2-5; tentatively, D is TRBD1 or TRBD2 (5 bases each). CDR3 length: 16 residues. Between the trimmed V and J ends, which lost 5 bases and 3 bases, there was a span of 19 bases. The germline V gene has CDR1 SGHTA and CDR2 FQGNSA. CDR3 nucleotides: TGTGCCAGCAGCCCACCGCCATTGCTGGGGGAAGAGACCCAGTACTTC. Translated, it gives CASSPPPLLGEETQYF.

In its sample, this clonotype was seen a few times. The V gene is TRBV25-1, the J gene TRBJ2-2, with D tentatively TRBD2 (6 bases). Germline loops: CDR1 MGHDK, CDR2 SYGVNS. This CDR3 is 15 amino acids long. V lost 3 bases, J lost 5 bases, and 13 bases lay in between. This chain's CDR3 is CASSEPGTLTGELFF. The CDR3, as DNA: TGTGCCAGCAGTGAGCCCGGGACTCTGACCGGGGAGCTGTTTTTT.

The J gene is TRBJ2-1, the V gene TRBV6-2 or TRBV6-3, with TRBD2 identical over 9 bases. Germline V gene data show CDR1 as MNHEY and CDR2 as SVGEGT. The CDR3 has 16 residues. V was pared by 5 bases and J by 8 bases, with 13 bases of the junction left unmatched. CDR3 sequence: CASSPRGSGGSHEQFF. For the CDR3, the DNA is TGTGCCAGCAGTCCCCGGGGGAGCGGGGGGTCCCATGAGCAGTTCTTC.

This clonotype has just a few counts. This chain links TRBV25-1 with TRBJ2-3; D not resolved. This CDR3 region has 12 residues. CDR1 MGHDK and CDR2 SYGVNS come from the germline V gene. Trimming shortened V by 3 bases and J by 6 bases, and 7 bases separated the two germline ends. CDR3 coding DNA: TGTGCCAGCAGTGACGTAAACGATACGCAGTATTTT. The encoded protein is CASSDVNDTQYF. Based on the CDR3 plus reference TRBV25-1 and TRBJ2-3, the full variable domain is EADIYQTPRYLVIGTGKKITLECSQTMGHDKMYWYQQDPGMELHLIHYSYGVNSTEKGDLSSESTVSRIRTEHFPLTLESARPSHTSQYLCASSDVNDTQYFGPGTRLTVL.

V is TRBV5-1 and J is TRBJ1-2, with 9 positions matching TRBD1. V shed 6 bases and J 6 bases; nucleotides not matched to a gene: 12. Germline assignment: CDR1 SGHRS and CDR2 YFSETQ. The CDR3 runs 15 residues. The CDR3 bases are TGCGCCAGCAACATCGGGACAGGGCTCTCCAATGGCTACACCTTC. It specifies CASNIGTGLSNGYTF.

This clonotype was observed a few times. This rearrangement joins TRBV7-3 to TRBJ2-3; 8 bases fit TRBD2. V trimming: 2 bases; J trimming: 4 bases; junction bases outside the gene matches: 5. CDR1 and CDR2 from the germline V gene are SGHTA and FQGTGA. The CDR3 runs to 15 residues. For the CDR3, the DNA is TGTGCCAGCAGCTTATGGGCTAGCGGGTCAGATACGCAGTATTTT. Translating it yields CASSLWASGSDTQYF.

J is TRBJ1-6 and V is TRBV4-2; D might be TRBD1 (5 bases). The CDR3 sequence is 15 residues long. The germline V gene encodes CDR1 LGHNA and CDR2 YNFKEQ. The V end was cut by 0 bases, the J end by 4 bases, with 7 bases between. The chain's CDR3 is CASSQETVYNSPLHF. In DNA, the CDR3 is TGTGCCAGCAGCCAAGAGACAGTTTATAATTCACCCCTCCACTTT.

This clonotype was recorded many times. The rearrangement uses TRBV12-3 or TRBV12-4 and TRBJ2-3, with 9 bases aligning to TRBD2. This CDR3 has 16 amino acids. V lost 7 bases to trimming and J lost 5 bases; unmatched junction nucleotides: 13. The CDR3 DNA sequence: TGTGCCAGCACCACCCGGCCTAGCGGGGCGGGAGATACGCAGTATTTT. It specifies CASTTRPSGAGDTQYF.